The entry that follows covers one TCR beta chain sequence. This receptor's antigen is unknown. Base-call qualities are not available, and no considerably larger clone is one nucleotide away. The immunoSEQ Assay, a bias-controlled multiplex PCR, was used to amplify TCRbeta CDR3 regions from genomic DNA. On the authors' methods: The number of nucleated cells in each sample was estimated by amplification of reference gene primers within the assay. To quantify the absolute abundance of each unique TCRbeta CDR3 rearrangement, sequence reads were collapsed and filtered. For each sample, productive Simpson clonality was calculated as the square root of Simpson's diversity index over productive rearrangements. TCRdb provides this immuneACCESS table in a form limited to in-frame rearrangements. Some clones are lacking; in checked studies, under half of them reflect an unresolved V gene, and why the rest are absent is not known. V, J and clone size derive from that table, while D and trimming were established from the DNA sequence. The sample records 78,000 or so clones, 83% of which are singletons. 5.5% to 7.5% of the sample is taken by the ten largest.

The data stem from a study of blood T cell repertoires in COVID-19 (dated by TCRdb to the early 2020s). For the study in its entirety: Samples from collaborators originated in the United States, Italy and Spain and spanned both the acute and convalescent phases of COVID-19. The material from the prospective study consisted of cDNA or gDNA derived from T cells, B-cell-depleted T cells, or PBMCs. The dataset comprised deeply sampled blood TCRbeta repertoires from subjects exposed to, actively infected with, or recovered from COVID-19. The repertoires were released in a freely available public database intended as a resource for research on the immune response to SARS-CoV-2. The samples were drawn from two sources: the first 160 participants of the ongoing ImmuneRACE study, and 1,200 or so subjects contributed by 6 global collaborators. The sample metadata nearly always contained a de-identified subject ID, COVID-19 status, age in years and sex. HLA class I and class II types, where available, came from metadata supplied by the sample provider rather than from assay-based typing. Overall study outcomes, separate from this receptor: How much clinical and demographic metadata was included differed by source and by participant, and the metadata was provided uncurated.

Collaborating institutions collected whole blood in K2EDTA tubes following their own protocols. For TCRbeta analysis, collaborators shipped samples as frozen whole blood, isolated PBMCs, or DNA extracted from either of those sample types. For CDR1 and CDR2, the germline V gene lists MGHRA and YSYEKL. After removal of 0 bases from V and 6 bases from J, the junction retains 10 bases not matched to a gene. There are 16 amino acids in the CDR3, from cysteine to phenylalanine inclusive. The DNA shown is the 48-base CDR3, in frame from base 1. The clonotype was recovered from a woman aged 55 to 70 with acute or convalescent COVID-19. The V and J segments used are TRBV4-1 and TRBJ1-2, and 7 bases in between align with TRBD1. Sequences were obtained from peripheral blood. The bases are TGCGCCAGCAGCCAAGAATGGGCCAGGGGGTTCGATGGCTACACCTTC. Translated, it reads CASSQEWARGFDGYTF.